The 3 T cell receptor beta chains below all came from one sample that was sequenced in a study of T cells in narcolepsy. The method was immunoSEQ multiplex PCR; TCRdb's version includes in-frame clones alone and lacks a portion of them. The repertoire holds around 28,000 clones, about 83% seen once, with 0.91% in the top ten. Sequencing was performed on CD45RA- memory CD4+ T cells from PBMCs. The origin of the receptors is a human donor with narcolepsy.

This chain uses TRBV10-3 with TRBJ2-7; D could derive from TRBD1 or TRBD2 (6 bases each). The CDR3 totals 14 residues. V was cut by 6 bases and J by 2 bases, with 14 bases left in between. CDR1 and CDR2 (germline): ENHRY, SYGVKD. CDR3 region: CAISPGGDTYEQYF. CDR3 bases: TGTGCCATCAGCCCCGGCGGGGACACCTACGAGCAGTACTTC.

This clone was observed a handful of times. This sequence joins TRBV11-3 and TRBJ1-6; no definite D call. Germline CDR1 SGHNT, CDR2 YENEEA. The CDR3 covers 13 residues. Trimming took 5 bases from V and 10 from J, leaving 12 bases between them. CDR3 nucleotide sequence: TGTGCCAGCAGCATCCCCGGGAGATCACCCCTCCACTTT. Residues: CASSIPGRSPLHF. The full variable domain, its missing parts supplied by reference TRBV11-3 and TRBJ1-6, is EAGVVQSPRYKIIEKKQPVAFWCNPISGHNTLYWYLQNLGQGPELLIRYENEEAVDDSQLPKDRFSAERLKGVDSTLKIQPAELGDSAVYLCASSIPGRSPLHFGNGTRLTVT.

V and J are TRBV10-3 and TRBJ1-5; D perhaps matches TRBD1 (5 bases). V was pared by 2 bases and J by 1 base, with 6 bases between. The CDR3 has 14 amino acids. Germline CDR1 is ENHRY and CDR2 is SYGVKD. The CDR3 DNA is TGTGCCATCAGTGAGGGGGGGAGCAATCAGCCCCAGCATTTT. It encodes CAISEGGSNQPQHF.